The clone carrying this T cell receptor (beta chain) was recorded once. The entry originates in a study of OX40 agonist ivuxolimab in advanced cancers. On the study more broadly: Partial responses were recorded for three patients, including one with hepatocellular carcinoma and two with cutaneous melanoma.

Method: immunoSEQ multiplex PCR; TCRdb's copy keeps in-frame clones and lacks some. This sample carries tens of thousands of clones, approximately 89% of them seen once, and the ten largest clones take around 1.1%. CDR1 and CDR2 (germline): SEHNR, FQNEAQ (reference sequence). Trimming left V 5 bases short and J 7 bases short, with 15 bases between. There are 14 residues in the CDR3. Prior autoimmune disease or systemic immunosuppression barred patients. Blood was sampled at baseline, cycle 4 day 1, and cycle 7 day 1. The sequence was collected from an adult with an advanced solid tumor such as melanoma, head and neck, liver or kidney cancer. The V call is TRBV7-9, the J call TRBJ2-1; D is possibly TRBD1 (8 bases). The starting material was CD4+ or CD8+ T cells sorted from blood, obtained in a trial of the OX40 agonist ivuxolimab. CDR3 sequence reads: CASSPGQGLNEQFF. In nucleotides, the CDR3 is TGTGCCAGCAGCCCAGGACAGGGACTAAATGAGCAGTTCTTC.